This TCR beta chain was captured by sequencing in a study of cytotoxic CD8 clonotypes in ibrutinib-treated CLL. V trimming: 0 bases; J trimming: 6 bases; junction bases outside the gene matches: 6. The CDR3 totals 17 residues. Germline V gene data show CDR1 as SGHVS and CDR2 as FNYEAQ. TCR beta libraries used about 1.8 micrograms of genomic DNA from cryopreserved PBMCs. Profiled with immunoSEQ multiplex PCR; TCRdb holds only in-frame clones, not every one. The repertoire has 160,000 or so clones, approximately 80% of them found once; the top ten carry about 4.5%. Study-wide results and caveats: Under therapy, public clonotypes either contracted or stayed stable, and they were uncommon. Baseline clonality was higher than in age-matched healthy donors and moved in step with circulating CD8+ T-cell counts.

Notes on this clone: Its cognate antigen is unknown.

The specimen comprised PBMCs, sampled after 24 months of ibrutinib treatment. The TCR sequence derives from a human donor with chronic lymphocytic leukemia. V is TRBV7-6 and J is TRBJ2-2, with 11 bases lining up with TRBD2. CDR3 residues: CASSLASGRAMAGELFF. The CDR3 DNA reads TGTGCCAGCAGCTTAGCTAGCGGGAGGGCCATGGCCGGGGAGCTGTTTTTT.